This T cell receptor (beta chain) derives from a study of radiation and T cells in renal cell carcinoma. General study results and limits: Irradiated tumors had higher TCR clonality than control tumors. Dominant CDR3 motifs were more common in irradiated tumors than controls. Intratumoral heterogeneity was not captured in these approximately 1 g regions.

Using immunoSEQ multiplex PCR, the repertoire was profiled, and TCRdb retains in-frame clones only, with some absent. The table lists roughly 14,000 clones, around two thirds of them singletons, with approximately 15% in the top ten. Documented treatment: treatment-naive control, cytoreductive nephrectomy. Sequenced control tumors were from more than ten males and several females, median age around 50. On this clone: Its specificity is unknown.

The CDR3 is 13 residues long. Per germline, CDR1 SQVTM and CDR2 ANQGSEA. With 3 bases removed from V and 2 bases from J, the gap between germline ends came to 11 bases. The sample here was tumor tissue, taken from a patient whose treatment was nephrectomy without radiotherapy. This chain joins TRBV29-1 and TRBJ2-7; D not certain. The origin of this receptor is a man in his fifties or sixties with renal cell carcinoma. CDR3 residues: CSVEGGVTYEQYF. In nucleotides, the CDR3 is TGCAGCGTTGAGGGCGGCGTTACCTACGAGCAGTACTTC.